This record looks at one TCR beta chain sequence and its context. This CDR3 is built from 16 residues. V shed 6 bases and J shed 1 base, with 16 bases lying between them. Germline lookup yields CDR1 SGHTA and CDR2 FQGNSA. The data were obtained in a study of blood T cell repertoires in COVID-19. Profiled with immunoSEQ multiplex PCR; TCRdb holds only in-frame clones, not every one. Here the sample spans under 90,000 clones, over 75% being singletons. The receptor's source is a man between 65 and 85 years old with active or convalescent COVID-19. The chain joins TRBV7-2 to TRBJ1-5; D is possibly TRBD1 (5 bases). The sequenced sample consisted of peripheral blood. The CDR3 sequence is CASSLVGGGSNQPQHF. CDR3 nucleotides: TGTGCCAGCAGTCTAGTCGGGGGAGGGAGCAATCAGCCCCAGCATTTT.